The entry below gives a single TCR beta chain sequence along with its context. The data are from a study of blood T cell repertoires in COVID-19. About the study: COVID-19 samples from acute and convalescent phases originated in the United States, Italy and Spain.

Germline assignment: CDR1 SNHLY and CDR2 FYNNEI. The CDR3 has 15 residues. V dropped 3 bases and J dropped 3; count of bases not matched to a gene: 3. Using immunoSEQ multiplex PCR, the repertoire was profiled, and TCRdb retains in-frame clones only, with some absent. The repertoire holds 55,000 to 70,000 clones, with about 90% as singletons. The chain links TRBV2 to TRBJ1-1, with TRBD1 matching over 11 bases. The receptor's source is a man aged 55 to 70 with active or convalescent COVID-19. Input material: peripheral blood. For the CDR3, the DNA is TGTGCCAGCAGTGATCCGGGACAGGGGGACACTGAAGCTTTCTTT. Protein product: CASSDPGQGDTEAFF.